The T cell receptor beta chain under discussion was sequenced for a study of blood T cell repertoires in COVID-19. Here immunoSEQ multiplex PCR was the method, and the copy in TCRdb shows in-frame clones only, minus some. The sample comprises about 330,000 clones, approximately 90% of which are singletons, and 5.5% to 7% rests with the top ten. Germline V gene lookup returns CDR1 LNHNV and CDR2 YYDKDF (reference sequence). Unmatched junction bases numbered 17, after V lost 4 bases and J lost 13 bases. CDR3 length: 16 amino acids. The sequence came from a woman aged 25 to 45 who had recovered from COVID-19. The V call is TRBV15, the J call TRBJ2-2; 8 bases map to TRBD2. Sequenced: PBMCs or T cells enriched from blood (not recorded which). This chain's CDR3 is CATSNKPDPSGWWLFF. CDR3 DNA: TGTGCCACCAGCAATAAACCCGATCCTAGCGGGTGGTGGCTGTTTTTT.